The rows below give T cell receptor beta chains drawn from one sample of a study of blood T cell repertoires in COVID-19. Assay: immunoSEQ multiplex PCR; the TCRdb copy retains only in-frame clones and omits some. The sample shows 90,000 to 110,000 clones, about 85% of them seen only once. Sequenced sample: peripheral blood. The receptors derive from a middle-aged man with acute or convalescent COVID-19. Both conserved end residues are part of each CDR3. Fields, in order: V gene, clone size, J gene, D gene, CDR3 protein, CDR3 DNA. A D gene is named only where the DNA matches it firmly. Rows give clone size only sometimes, using once, few, many, or a class for an expanded clone.

TRBV29-1	NA	TRBJ1-5	NA	CSVGGGSNQPQHF	TGCAGCGTGGGGGGTGGGTCCAATCAGCCCCAGCATTTT
TRBV30	NA	TRBJ1-2	NA	CAWSPGGGYTF	TGTGCCTGGTCCCCCGGCGGAGGCTACACCTTC
TRBV11-2	NA	TRBJ1-2	TRBD1	CASSLGTGGIYGYTF	TGTGCCAGCAGCTTAGGGACAGGGGGCATCTATGGCTACACCTTC
TRBV6-5	NA	TRBJ2-4	NA	CASSRTVLDIQYF	TGTGCCAGCAGCAGGACAGTGCTAGACATTCAGTACTTC
TRBV28	NA	TRBJ2-2	NA	CASSLYSGELFF	TGTGCCAGCAGTTTATACAGCGGGGAGCTGTTTTTT
TRBV10-3	NA	TRBJ1-6	TRBD1	CAIRDSVSSPLHF	TGTGCCATCCGGGACAGCGTCAGTTCACCCCTCCACTTT
TRBV5-1	NA	TRBJ1-3	TRBD1	CASRQTGGSGNTIYF	TGCGCCAGCAGACAGACAGGGGGCTCTGGAAACACCATATATTTT
TRBV6-5	NA	TRBJ2-5	NA	CASSFGSQETQYF	TGTGCCAGCAGTTTCGGTTCCCAAGAGACCCAGTACTTC
TRBV12-5	once	TRBJ2-2	TRBD1	CASGLAEKDRVEAGELFF	TGTGCTAGTGGTTTGGCAGAAAAGGACAGGGTCGAGGCCGGGGAGCTGTTTTTT
TRBV30	NA	TRBJ2-7	TRBD2	CAASGLAGVREQYF	TGTGCCGCCTCGGGACTAGCGGGAGTCCGGGAGCAGTACTTC
TRBV18	NA	TRBJ1-1	NA	CASSPQNSMNTEAFF	TGTGCCAGCTCACCCCAGAACAGCATGAACACTGAAGCTTTCTTT
TRBV5-1	NA	TRBJ2-7	NA	CASSLGAQGTEQYF	TGCGCCAGCAGCTTGGGGGCGCAGGGAACCGAGCAGTACTTC
TRBV10-2	NA	TRBJ1-5	NA	CASRDGGSNQPQHF	TGCGCCAGCCGGGATGGGGGCAGCAATCAGCCCCAGCATTTT
TRBV3-1/TRBV3-2	NA	TRBJ1-2	NA	CASSQGGRDNGYTF	TGTGCCAGCAGCCAGGGAGGTAGGGATAATGGCTACACCTTC
TRBV5-1	NA	TRBJ1-1	NA	CASSFDSGRDTEAFF	TGCGCCAGCAGCTTCGACTCGGGAAGGGACACTGAAGCTTTCTTT
TRBV27	once	TRBJ1-6	NA	CASSFGGRPLHF	TGTGCCAGCAGTTTTGGAGGAAGACCCCTCCACTTT
TRBV5-6	NA	TRBJ1-5	NA	CASSLGQGPNQPQHF	TGTGCCAGCAGCTTGGGCCAGGGGCCCAATCAGCCCCAGCATTTT
TRBV5-4	NA	TRBJ1-2	TRBD1	CASSDGTVYGYTF	TGTGCCAGCAGCGATGGGACAGTGTATGGCTACACCTTC
TRBV27	NA	TRBJ2-1	TRBD2	CASSIIAGVGNEQFF	TGTGCCAGCAGTATCATAGCGGGAGTGGGGAATGAGCAGTTCTTC
TRBV4-2	NA	TRBJ2-6	NA	CASSQEVGINVLTF	TGTGCCAGCAGCCAGGAGGTGGGGATTAACGTCCTGACTTTC
TRBV5-4	NA	TRBJ2-7	TRBD2	CASSRGGLEGMRYEQYF	TGTGCCAGCAGCCGGGGGGGCCTTGAGGGGATGCGTTACGAGCAGTACTTC
TRBV27	NA	TRBJ1-6	NA	CASTGRVDSPLHF	TGTGCCAGCACCGGGCGGGTGGATTCACCCCTCCACTTT
TRBV6-6	NA	TRBJ2-2	TRBD1	CASRTRDSHTGELFF	TGTGCCAGCAGAACCCGGGACAGTCACACCGGGGAGCTGTTTTTT
TRBV19	once	TRBJ2-7	TRBD1	CASTRGPYYEQYF	TGTGCCAGTACAAGGGGGCCTTACTACGAGCAGTACTTC